A selection of T cell receptor beta chains follows, all from one sample in a study of blood T cells in healthy people across ages. A single record per CDR3 protein comes from TCRdb applying MiXCR to the 5' RACE reads. The profile shows some 550,000 distinct CDR3 sequences, roughly 48% of them singletons. Sequences were obtained from blood. The receptors stem from a man older than 75 in good health. Each CDR3 is given with its conserved first and last residue. The D gene is left open where the match is weak. Where a row states a size, it is once, few, many or the class of an expanded clone; other rows omit it.

V gene: TRBV27; J gene: TRBJ2-5; D gene: -; clone size: -; CDR3 DNA: TGTGCCAGCAGAACAACTAGCTCAGAGACCCAGTACTTC; CDR3 protein: CASRTTSSETQYF
V gene: TRBV14; J gene: TRBJ2-7; D gene: -; clone size: few; CDR3 DNA: TGTGCCAGCAGCCAAGATAGTCGGCAGGCTCACTACGAGCAGTACTTC; CDR3 protein: CASSQDSRQAHYEQYF
V gene: TRBV6-6; J gene: TRBJ1-5; D gene: -; clone size: -; CDR3 DNA: TGTGCCAGCAGTTACGGCAATCAGCCCCAGCATTTT; CDR3 protein: CASSYGNQPQHF
V gene: TRBV4-3; J gene: TRBJ1-2; D gene: TRBD1; clone size: -; CDR3 DNA: TGCGCCAGCAGCCAGACAGGGGAAAATGGCTACACCTTC; CDR3 protein: CASSQTGENGYTF
V gene: TRBV6-6; J gene: TRBJ2-2; D gene: -; clone size: few; CDR3 DNA: TGTGCCAGCAGTTCCGTCCCCCGTGGACCAAACACCGGGGAGCTGTTTTTT; CDR3 protein: CASSSVPRGPNTGELFF
V gene: TRBV7-2; J gene: TRBJ2-6; D gene: TRBD2; clone size: -; CDR3 DNA: TGTGCCAGCAGCCTGGGACTAGCGGGGGCCTTCTCTGGGGCCAACGTCCTGACTTTC; CDR3 protein: CASSLGLAGAFSGANVLTF
V gene: TRBV5-1; J gene: TRBJ2-7; D gene: TRBD1; clone size: -; CDR3 DNA: TGCGCCAGCAATCCTGGACAGGGGGACGAGCAGTACTTC; CDR3 protein: CASNPGQGDEQYF
V gene: TRBV2; J gene: TRBJ2-7; D gene: TRBD2; clone size: -; CDR3 DNA: TGTGCCAGCAGGCAAGCGGGGAACTCCTACGAGCAGTACTTC; CDR3 protein: CASRQAGNSYEQYF
V gene: TRBV10-3; J gene: TRBJ2-6; D gene: -; clone size: few; CDR3 DNA: TGTGCCATCAGAGGAGCTTCAGGGGGGACCAGCTCTGGGGCCAACGTCCTGACTTTC; CDR3 protein: CAIRGASGGTSSGANVLTF
V gene: TRBV6-2/TRBV6-3; J gene: TRBJ1-2; D gene: TRBD1; clone size: -; CDR3 DNA: TGTGCCAGCAGTTACCGGGACAGGGATGGCTACACCTTC; CDR3 protein: CASSYRDRDGYTF
V gene: TRBV9; J gene: TRBJ2-1; D gene: -; clone size: few; CDR3 DNA: TGTGCCAGCAGCGTAGCTGCAGACCGGTTTGGCAATGAGCAGTTCTTC; CDR3 protein: CASSVAADRFGNEQFF
V gene: TRBV4-3; J gene: TRBJ2-6; D gene: TRBD1; clone size: -; CDR3 DNA: TGCGCCAGCAGCCGACTTATACAGGGGGCGCGCTCTGGGGCCAACGTCCTGACTTTC; CDR3 protein: CASSRLIQGARSGANVLTF
V gene: TRBV7-2; J gene: TRBJ2-5; D gene: -; clone size: few; CDR3 DNA: TGTGCCAGCAGCAGAAACCCGGGCCAAGAGACCCAGTACTTC; CDR3 protein: CASSRNPGQETQYF
V gene: TRBV9; J gene: TRBJ2-3; D gene: TRBD1; clone size: -; CDR3 DNA: TGTGCCAGCAGCCCAGGGGCGGGACAGGGTTCAGATACGCAGTATTTT; CDR3 protein: CASSPGAGQGSDTQYF
V gene: TRBV6-5; J gene: TRBJ2-7; D gene: TRBD2; clone size: many; CDR3 DNA: TGTGCCAGCAGTTACTCCCCTAGCGGAGCCTACGAGCAGTACTTC; CDR3 protein: CASSYSPSGAYEQYF
V gene: TRBV6-1; J gene: TRBJ2-1; D gene: -; clone size: -; CDR3 DNA: TGTACCAGCAGTGTAGGCAGCTCCTACAATGAGCAGTTCTTC; CDR3 protein: CTSSVGSSYNEQFF
V gene: TRBV10-3; J gene: TRBJ2-5; D gene: -; clone size: many; CDR3 DNA: TGTGCCATCAGTGAGCGTGAGCGGGAGACCCAGTACTTC; CDR3 protein: CAISERERETQYF
V gene: TRBV28; J gene: TRBJ2-3; D gene: TRBD2; clone size: -; CDR3 DNA: TGTGCCAGCAGTGAGCTAGCGGGAGGGGTATCTAGCACAGATACGCAGTATTTT; CDR3 protein: CASSELAGGVSSTDTQYF
V gene: TRBV12-3/TRBV12-4; J gene: TRBJ2-7; D gene: -; clone size: -; CDR3 DNA: TGTGCCAGCAGCAACCAGGGAACTGGCTACGAGCAGTACTTC; CDR3 protein: CASSNQGTGYEQYF
V gene: TRBV20-1; J gene: TRBJ2-1; D gene: -; clone size: once; CDR3 DNA: TGCAGTGCCGAGGACCCTGCATCCTACAATGAGCAGTTCTTC; CDR3 protein: CSAEDPASYNEQFF
V gene: TRBV20-1; J gene: TRBJ2-3; D gene: -; clone size: -; CDR3 DNA: TGCAGTGCTACGGAGGGCTCGTTGACCACAGATACGCAGTATTTT; CDR3 protein: CSATEGSLTTDTQYF
V gene: TRBV12-3/TRBV12-4; J gene: TRBJ2-1; D gene: -; clone size: few; CDR3 DNA: TGTGCCAGCAGTTTAACGTTCGGTGGTAGTAGGTTCTTC; CDR3 protein: CASSLTFGGSRFF
V gene: TRBV24-1; J gene: TRBJ2-5; D gene: TRBD2; clone size: few; CDR3 DNA: TGTGCCACCAGTGACACGACTAGCGGGAGAAAACAGACCCAGTACTTC; CDR3 protein: CATSDTTSGRKQTQYF
V gene: TRBV6-5; J gene: TRBJ2-1; D gene: -; clone size: many; CDR3 DNA: TGTGCCAGCAGTACCCCGGGGTCCCCTAACGGGGAGCAGTTCTTC; CDR3 protein: CASSTPGSPNGEQFF
V gene: TRBV28; J gene: TRBJ2-1; D gene: TRBD2; clone size: few; CDR3 DNA: TGTGCCAGCAGTTCCTTGGCGGGAGGAGTTTATGAGCAGTTCTTC; CDR3 protein: CASSSLAGGVYEQFF
V gene: TRBV20-1; J gene: TRBJ2-1; D gene: -; clone size: few; CDR3 DNA: TGCAGTGCAGTTCGGGAGTTGGGCTACAATGAGCAGTTCTTC; CDR3 protein: CSAVRELGYNEQFF
V gene: TRBV12-3/TRBV12-4; J gene: TRBJ2-7; D gene: TRBD2; clone size: -; CDR3 DNA: TGTGCCAGCAGTTCCCTCGCGGGGGCCTACGAGCAGTACTTC; CDR3 protein: CASSSLAGAYEQYF
V gene: TRBV6-1; J gene: TRBJ1-2; D gene: TRBD1; clone size: -; CDR3 DNA: TGTGCCAGCAGTGAAAACAGGGGACATGGCTACACCTTC; CDR3 protein: CASSENRGHGYTF
V gene: TRBV6-2/TRBV6-3; J gene: TRBJ1-1; D gene: -; clone size: -; CDR3 DNA: TGTGCCAGCCGTCTGACTGGGGGAAGCACTGAAGCTTTCTTT; CDR3 protein: CASRLTGGSTEAFF
V gene: TRBV20-1; J gene: TRBJ2-1; D gene: TRBD2; clone size: -; CDR3 DNA: TGCAGTGCTGTTTTAGCGGGAGTGGCTTACAATGAGCAGTTCTTC; CDR3 protein: CSAVLAGVAYNEQFF
V gene: TRBV7-9; J gene: TRBJ2-1; D gene: -; clone size: -; CDR3 DNA: TGTGCCAGCAGCCGTGAAGGGTATGGTGAGCAGTTCTTC; CDR3 protein: CASSREGYGEQFF
V gene: TRBV4-3; J gene: TRBJ2-7; D gene: TRBD2; clone size: -; CDR3 DNA: TGCGCCAGCAGCCAAGATCTTGGGAGGGAGTGGGACGAGCAGTACTTC; CDR3 protein: CASSQDLGREWDEQYF
V gene: TRBV6-2/TRBV6-3; J gene: TRBJ2-5; D gene: TRBD1; clone size: -; CDR3 DNA: TGTGCCAGCGTCCCGGGACAGGGGTATGAGCAGTACTTC; CDR3 protein: CASVPGQGYEQYF
V gene: TRBV11-2; J gene: TRBJ2-3; D gene: -; clone size: once; CDR3 DNA: TGTGCCAGCAGGGAACAGCCTACTAGCACAGATACGCAGTATTTT; CDR3 protein: CASREQPTSTDTQYF
V gene: TRBV6-6; J gene: TRBJ2-2; D gene: -; clone size: few; CDR3 DNA: TGTGCCAGCAGTTACTCGTTGGGGTTAGGATCCGGGGAGCTGTTTTTT; CDR3 protein: CASSYSLGLGSGELFF
V gene: TRBV7-2; J gene: TRBJ2-4; D gene: -; clone size: -; CDR3 DNA: TGTGCCAGCAGCTTACCCCAAAACATTCAGTACTTC; CDR3 protein: CASSLPQNIQYF
V gene: TRBV11-2; J gene: TRBJ2-6; D gene: -; clone size: -; CDR3 DNA: TGTGCCAGCACCAGGGACGTTTCCGGGGCCAACGTCCTGACTTTC; CDR3 protein: CASTRDVSGANVLTF
V gene: TRBV27; J gene: TRBJ2-7; D gene: TRBD2; clone size: -; CDR3 DNA: TGTGCCAGCAGTTCCGGGATTGGTAGCGGGGGTGGCGAGCAGTACTTC; CDR3 protein: CASSSGIGSGGGEQYF
V gene: TRBV11-2; J gene: TRBJ1-1; D gene: -; clone size: -; CDR3 DNA: TGTGCCAGCAGCTTAGGGTTCGTCACTGAAGCTTTCTTT; CDR3 protein: CASSLGFVTEAFF
V gene: TRBV25-1; J gene: TRBJ2-7; D gene: TRBD2; clone size: -; CDR3 DNA: TGTGCCAGCAGCAGGACTAGCGGGAGATCCTACGAGCAGTACTTC; CDR3 protein: CASSRTSGRSYEQYF
V gene: TRBV6-5; J gene: TRBJ2-5; D gene: -; clone size: many; CDR3 DNA: TGTGCCAGCAGTTATGGTGGGGTCAGTGAGACCCAGTACTTC; CDR3 protein: CASSYGGVSETQYF
V gene: TRBV20-1; J gene: TRBJ2-3; D gene: TRBD2; clone size: -; CDR3 DNA: TGCAGTGCTAGAGCACCGGGACTAGCGGGAAGGGGAGTAGCTACGCAGTATTTT; CDR3 protein: CSARAPGLAGRGVATQYF
V gene: TRBV7-2; J gene: TRBJ1-5; D gene: -; clone size: -; CDR3 DNA: TGTGCCAGCAGTCCCTATGGAGGGGGGAGCAATCAGCCCCAGCATTTT; CDR3 protein: CASSPYGGGSNQPQHF
V gene: TRBV25-1; J gene: TRBJ1-4; D gene: -; clone size: -; CDR3 DNA: TGTGCCAGCAGTGAATGGGGTGGACGGGGTGAAAAACTGTTTTTT; CDR3 protein: CASSEWGGRGEKLFF
V gene: TRBV25-1; J gene: TRBJ2-3; D gene: -; clone size: -; CDR3 DNA: TGTGCCAGCAGTGAATCGGCCAGCTGGGGGGGCTGGGCAGATACGCAGTATTTT; CDR3 protein: CASSESASWGGWADTQYF
V gene: TRBV5-1; J gene: TRBJ2-5; D gene: TRBD1; clone size: -; CDR3 DNA: TGCGCCAGCAGCTGGACAGGGGTCGAAGAGACCCGGTACTTC; CDR3 protein: CASSWTGVEETRYF
V gene: TRBV5-5; J gene: TRBJ2-6; D gene: -; clone size: -; CDR3 DNA: TGTGCCAGCAGATCCTTCCCTGGTGGGGCCAACGTCCTGACTTTC; CDR3 protein: CASRSFPGGANVLTF
V gene: TRBV7-2; J gene: TRBJ2-5; D gene: TRBD2; clone size: -; CDR3 DNA: TGTGCCAGCAGCTTGCGGGGGGAGTTGGGCGAAGAGACCCAGTACTTC; CDR3 protein: CASSLRGELGEETQYF
V gene: TRBV20-1; J gene: TRBJ2-3; D gene: TRBD2; clone size: -; CDR3 DNA: TGCAGTGCTAGGAGTCCTAGCGGGAGGGGGGATACGCAGTATTTT; CDR3 protein: CSARSPSGRGDTQYF
V gene: TRBV6-1; J gene: TRBJ2-5; D gene: -; clone size: -; CDR3 DNA: TGTGCCAGCAGTGAAGATGGCCGTAAGGGACCAGAGACCCAGTACTTC; CDR3 protein: CASSEDGRKGPETQYF
V gene: TRBV6-6; J gene: TRBJ2-3; D gene: -; clone size: many; CDR3 DNA: TGTGCCAGCAAGCCAACTAGATCGGATACGCAGTATTTT; CDR3 protein: CASKPTRSDTQYF
V gene: TRBV6-5; J gene: TRBJ2-7; D gene: TRBD1; clone size: -; CDR3 DNA: TGTGCCAGCAGTGCTAGGACAGGGGCCTACGAGCAGTACTTC; CDR3 protein: CASSARTGAYEQYF
V gene: TRBV12-3/TRBV12-4; J gene: TRBJ2-7; D gene: -; clone size: -; CDR3 DNA: TGTGCCAGCAGTTTGGCGGCAATCGAGGGCAACGAGCAGTACTTC; CDR3 protein: CASSLAAIEGNEQYF
V gene: TRBV6-2/TRBV6-3; J gene: TRBJ2-1; D gene: TRBD2; clone size: few; CDR3 DNA: TGTGCCAGCAGTAAAGACCGACTAGCGGGGGGGCCCAATGAGCAGTTCTTC; CDR3 protein: CASSKDRLAGGPNEQFF
V gene: TRBV12-3/TRBV12-4; J gene: TRBJ2-7; D gene: -; clone size: -; CDR3 DNA: TGTGCCAGCAGCCGGATGAGGGAAACATTGGGCTCCTACGAGCAGTACTTC; CDR3 protein: CASSRMRETLGSYEQYF
V gene: TRBV7-2; J gene: TRBJ2-1; D gene: -; clone size: -; CDR3 DNA: TGTGCCAGCAGCTTAACGGGACTTCTTATTGAGCAGTTCTTC; CDR3 protein: CASSLTGLLIEQFF
V gene: TRBV20-1; J gene: TRBJ2-1; D gene: -; clone size: few; CDR3 DNA: TGCAGTGCTAGTTGGGGTAATGAGCAGTTCTTC; CDR3 protein: CSASWGNEQFF
V gene: TRBV4-3; J gene: TRBJ1-4; D gene: TRBD1; clone size: -; CDR3 DNA: TGCGCCAGCAGCCAGGGACAGGGAAGAAATGAAAAACTGTTTTTT; CDR3 protein: CASSQGQGRNEKLFF